The next 15 T cell receptor beta chains were all read from a single sample in a study of CD8+ T cells in alopecia areata. RNA was extracted and reverse transcribed into cDNA as the sequencing template. Profiled with immunoSEQ multiplex PCR; TCRdb holds only in-frame clones, not every one. Of about 12,000 clones in the sample, roughly three fifths are singletons; the top ten hold 13%. Alopecia areata patients gave lesional scalp punch biopsies and peripheral blood samples. The specimen sequenced was skin. The receptors shown here come from a human donor with alopecia areata.

This rearrangement joins TRBV10-2 to TRBJ2-2; TRBD2 agrees at 12 bases. Per the germline V gene, CDR1 is WSHSY and CDR2 is SAAADI. V was pared by 6 bases and J by 8 bases, with 7 bases of the junction left unmatched. The CDR3 spans 15 residues. The CDR3, as DNA: TGCGCCAGCAGGACTAGCGGGAGTATTGCGGGGGAGCTGTTTTTT. It translates to CASRTSGSIAGELFF.

The chain uses TRBV28 and TRBJ2-1; 7 bases are shared with TRBD1. The V gene end was trimmed by 6 bases and the J gene end by 7 bases; junction bases not matched to a gene: 9. This CDR3 region has 14 residues. Looked up from germline, CDR1 is MDHEN and CDR2 is SYDVKM. CDR3 in amino acids: CASRDGTAVNEQFF. CDR3 nucleotide sequence: TGTGCCAGCAGAGATGGGACAGCCGTGAATGAGCAGTTCTTC.

This clone was found once. A far larger clone is a single base away, which makes a read error likely. CDR3: CSISERKWDQETQYF. The CDR3, as DNA: TGTTCCATCAGTGAACGAAAATGGGATCAAGAGACCCAGTACTTC. The genes are TRBV10-3 and TRBJ2-5, with unresolved D. This CDR3 comprises 15 residues. Germline-derived CDR1 and CDR2 are ENHRY and SYGVKD.

J is TRBJ1-2 and V is TRBV29-1; D unresolved. Germline V lookup: CDR1 SQVTM, CDR2 ANQGSEA. This CDR3 is 13 amino acids long. V lost 5 bases, J lost 4 bases, and 14 bases lay in between. CDR3 residues: CSVPSWRPYGYTF. The DNA of the CDR3 is TGCAGCGTTCCTTCTTGGAGGCCCTATGGCTACACCTTC.

The chain recombines TRBV5-4 with TRBJ2-1; D is possibly TRBD1 (5 bases). CDR1 SGHNT and CDR2 YYREEE come from the germline V gene (reference sequence). The CDR3 has 16 amino acids. The V end lost 4 bases, the J end lost 0 bases, and 14 bases lay between the germline ends. The CDR3 nucleotides are TGTGCCAGCAGCGGGATGCAGGGTCCCTCCTACAATGAGCAGTTCTTC. It specifies CASSGMQGPSYNEQFF.

This chain connects TRBV4-2 to TRBJ2-2; 10 nucleotides line up with TRBD2. V trimming: 2 bases; J trimming: 4 bases; junction bases outside the gene matches: 4. This CDR3 is built from 16 residues. Germline V gene sequence: CDR1 LGHNA, CDR2 YNFKEQ. The CDR3 DNA reads as TGTGCCAGCAGCCAACCTGAGCGGGAGGGCACCGGGGAGCTGTTTTTT. Translation: CASSQPEREGTGELFF.

The CDR3 reads CASSPGGTASSYNSPLHF. The CDR3 nucleotides are TGCGCCAGCAGCCCCGGCGGGACAGCGAGCTCCTATAATTCACCCCTCCACTTT. The chain couples TRBV5-1 to TRBJ1-6, with 7 bases identical to TRBD1. The V gene's germline CDR1 is SGHRS and CDR2 YFSETQ. The J segment lost 0 bases and the V segment lost 4 bases, leaving 10 bases of the junction unmatched. This CDR3 has 18 amino acids.

J is TRBJ2-5 and V is TRBV5-8; tentatively, D is TRBD2 (5 bases). This CDR3 is 10 amino acids long. Germline V gene lookup returns CDR1 SGHTS and CDR2 YDEGEE. V lost 4 bases, J lost 13 bases, and 11 bases lay in between. CDR3 sequence: CASSGGLRYF. The CDR3 DNA is TGTGCCAGCAGCGGAGGACTGAGGTACTTC.

Notes on this clone: Other DNA sequences in this specimen translate into the identical CDR3. The rearrangement joins TRBV6-5 to TRBJ2-5, with D perhaps matching TRBD2 (6 bases). This CDR3 is built from 13 residues. Trimming left V 0 bases short and J 5 bases short, with 7 bases between. The germline V gene encodes CDR1 MNHEY and CDR2 SVGAGI. CDR3 residues: CASSYSGRETQYF. Here the CDR3 DNA reads TGTGCCAGCAGTTACTCGGGGAGGGAGACCCAGTACTTC.

Sample share makes this clone medium-sized (0.01 to 0.1%). The chain joins TRBV10-3 to TRBJ2-7, with D possibly TRBD1 on 6 matching bases. Germline loops: CDR1 ENHRY, CDR2 SYGVKD. The CDR3 extends over 13 amino acids. The ends were cut back, 8 bases at V and 1 base at J, with 12 bases in the middle. DNA for the CDR3: TGTGCCATCTTAGAGGGGGTGTCCTACGAGCAGTACTTC. It yields the protein CAILEGVSYEQYF.

The chain recombines TRBV5-6 with TRBJ1-2, with D hard to call. Trimming took off 2 bases at V and 8 bases at J, with 10 bases between the two ends. Germline values: CDR1 SGHDT, CDR2 YYEEEE. This CDR3 comprises 12 residues. As DNA, the CDR3 is TGTGCCAGCAGCTTCACAGAATACGGCTACACCTTC. Translation gives CASSFTEYGYTF.

The chain combines TRBV18 with TRBJ1-1; D is unresolved. The CDR3 runs to 14 residues. Germline V lookup: CDR1 KGHSH, CDR2 LQKENI. Trimming cost V 4 bases and J 0 bases, with 9 bases left between them. In DNA form, the CDR3 reads TGTGCCAGCTCACTTGGTAACGTGAACACTGAAGCTTTCTTT. Translated: CASSLGNVNTEAFF.

The gene calls are TRBV7-2 and TRBJ2-1; 9 bases align to TRBD1. The germline V gene has CDR1 SGHTA and CDR2 FQGNSA. Trimming removed 5 bases from V and 3 bases from J; junction bases left unmatched: 8. The CDR3 has 16 amino acids. The CDR3 bases are TGTGCCAGCAGCGCGCGACCGGGACAGGGCTACAATGAGCAGTTCTTC. Its translation: CASSARPGQGYNEQFF.

The chain is built from TRBV7-2 and TRBJ2-5; possible D gene TRBD2, 5 bases. Germline V gene sequence: CDR1 SGHTA, CDR2 FQGNSA. The CDR3 has 12 residues. Trimming took 6 bases from V and 2 from J, leaving 7 bases between them. CDR3 coding DNA: TGTGCCAGCAGTGCGGGTCAAGAGACCCAGTACTTC. It codes for CASSAGQETQYF.

Only a few counts were recorded for this clone. CDR3 DNA: TGTGCCAGCAGCGGTGGGCCCGGGCAGTTCTTC. Translated, it gives CASSGGPGQFF. This chain uses TRBV2 with TRBJ2-1, with no clear D. Trimming shortened V by 6 bases and J by 12 bases, and 12 bases separated the two germline ends. The length of the CDR3 is 11 residues. Germline values: CDR1 SNHLY, CDR2 FYNNEI. Full variable domain (remainder filled in from reference TRBV2 and TRBJ2-1): EPEVTQTPSHQVTQMGQEVILRCVPISNHLYFYWYRQILGQKVEFLVSFYNNEISEKSEIFDDQFSVERPDGSNFTLKIRSTKLEDSAMYFCASSGGPGQFFGPGTRLTVL.